This T cell receptor (beta chain) was sequenced in a study of blood T cell repertoires in COVID-19. This table comes from immunoSEQ multiplex PCR, and its TCRdb copy is limited to in-frame clones, with some not included. The data hold 150,000 to 200,000 clones, with roughly 89% observed a single time. The CDR3 is made up of 13 amino acids. V was clipped by 3 bases and J by 5 bases, with 10 bases between them. Germline V gene data show CDR1 as MNHEY and CDR2 as SMNVEV (reference sequence). This sequence originates from a woman aged 30 to 39 who had been exposed to COVID-19. The chain is built from TRBV27 and TRBJ1-2; D ambiguous. The sequencing sample was made of PBMCs or T cells enriched from blood (not recorded which). The CDR3 nucleotides read TGTGCCAGCAGTTTCGAGAGGGATTATGGCTACACCTTC. Translated, it gives CASSFERDYGYTF.